This TCR beta chain appears in the sequencing data of a study of OX40 agonist ivuxolimab in advanced cancers. Generated by immunoSEQ multiplex PCR, the TCRdb table keeps only in-frame clones and is missing some. In the table there are tens of thousands of clones, over 80% of which are singletons. The germline gives CDR1 LNHDA, CDR2 SQIVND (reference sequence). This CDR3 is 15 amino acids long. V lost 1 base and J lost 1; bases outside the gene matches: 2. The source is an adult with an advanced solid tumor such as melanoma, head and neck, liver or kidney cancer. The chain carries TRBV19 and TRBJ1-2; 8 nucleotides line up with TRBD1. The material was CD4+ or CD8+ T cells sorted from blood, obtained in a trial of the OX40 agonist ivuxolimab. The CDR3 here is CASSIGTGNNYGYTF. The CDR3 DNA reads as TGTGCCAGTAGTATAGGGACAGGGAATAACTATGGCTACACCTTC.